Below are 7 T cell receptor beta chains sequenced from a single sample in a study of T-cell memory formation after mild COVID-19. MiXCR was run by TCRdb on the 5' RACE reads, yielding one entry per CDR3 protein. The sample carries more than 450,000 distinct CDR3 sequences, 15% to 20% recorded once. The source material was PBMCs or a T cell subset sorted from them (not recorded which). The receptors were sampled from an adult woman who had mild COVID-19 (a few samples of this study predate the infection). Cell type and time point are not known.

This clonotype was picked up a small number of times. CDR3 protein: CASSLVRGILSGANVLTF. CDR3 bases: TGCGCCAGCAGCTTGGTTCGGGGGATACTTTCTGGGGCCAACGTCCTGACTTTC. J is TRBJ2-6 and V is TRBV5-1, with D tentatively TRBD2 (6 bases). CDR3 size: 18 residues. Between the trimmed V and J ends, which lost 0 bases and 1 base, there was a span of 14 bases. CDR1 and CDR2 from the germline V gene are SGHRS and YFSETQ.

This chain joins TRBV6-1 and TRBJ2-7; 14 bases align to TRBD2. CDR1 is MNHNS and CDR2 is SASEGT in the germline V gene. There are 16 residues in the CDR3. The trim removed 2 bases at V and 3 bases at J, leaving 3 bases unmatched. The CDR3 loop reads CASSEWGTSGGYEQYF. The DNA for the CDR3 is TGTGCCAGCAGTGAATGGGGGACTAGCGGGGGCTACGAGCAGTACTTC.

V usage is TRBV24-1 and J usage is TRBJ1-2, with 9 bases identical to TRBD1. In germline, CDR1 is KGHDR, CDR2 SFDVKD. The CDR3 length is 15 residues. Germline trimming cut 4 bases from V and 8 bases from J; bases unmatched to any gene: 10. DNA for the CDR3: TGTGCCACCAGTGAACCCGGGACAGGGAGTGGAGGCTACACCTTC. It yields the protein CATSEPGTGSGGYTF.

This chain uses TRBV21-1 with TRBJ1-1; TRBD1, as called in the table, went unchecked against the DNA. TRBV21-1 is deemed a pseudogene. This CDR3 contains 17 residues. The CDR3 loop is CASSGLQGLRKNTEAFF. The CDR3 DNA reads as TGTGCCAGCAGTGGATTACAGGGCCTTAGAAAGAACACTGAAGCTTTCTTT.

This chain connects TRBV7-6 to TRBJ2-7; D is perhaps TRBD2 (6 bases). Trimming took off 5 bases at V and 5 bases at J, with 19 bases between the two ends. Germline V gene sequence: CDR1 SGHVS, CDR2 FNYEAQ. The CDR3 length is 15 residues. The CDR3 DNA reads as TGTGCCAGCAGCACTAGCTCAGGACTGAGCCACGAGCAGTACTTC. It is translated as CASSTSSGLSHEQYF. The variable domain in full, completed from reference TRBV7-6 and TRBJ2-7, reads GAGVSQSPRYKVTKRGQDVALRCDPISGHVSLYWYRQALGQGPEFLTYFNYEAQQDKSGLPNDRFSAERPEGSISTLTIQRTEQRDSAMYRCASSTSSGLSHEQYFGPGTRLTVT.

Comments on this clonotype: Since a much larger clone is just one base distant, this may be a read error. V gene TRBV7-2 combines with J gene TRBJ2-1; D gene unclear. The CDR3 is made up of 11 amino acids. Germline V CDR1 and CDR2: SGHTA, FQGNSA. The CDR3 loop is CASSLVNGQLF. CDR3 nucleotide sequence: TGTGCCAGCAGCTTAGTGAACGGGCAGTTATTC.

In the case of this clonotype: A junction end diverges from the germline sequence, so it may reflect a read error. The chain uses TRBV18 and TRBJ2-5, with TRBD2 as a possible D gene (5 bases). This CDR3 contains 15 residues. Germline V gene lookup returns CDR1 KGHSH and CDR2 LQKENI. The CDR3 here is CASSPLLAVQETQYF. CDR3 coding DNA: TGTGCCAGTTCACCCCTTCTAGCAGTCCAAGAGACCCAGTACTTC.